Listed here is a single T cell receptor (beta chain). The entry originates in a study of Tregs in tolerant kidney transplant recipients. V was clipped by 0 bases and J by 3 bases, with 11 bases between them. CDR3 length equals 15 residues. In germline, CDR1 is MGHRA, CDR2 YSYEKL. Clones were sequenced by immunoSEQ multiplex PCR, and TCRdb holds only the in-frame ones, with some missing. The sample lists around 230,000 clones, 80% to 85% occurring once. The J gene is TRBJ1-2, the V gene TRBV4-1, with a weak D call TRBD1 (5 bases). The clonotype originates from a human donor in good health. The sequenced sample consisted of CD4+ T cells from blood. The CDR3 here is CASSQEVRGYYGYTF. CDR3 nucleotides: TGCGCCAGCAGCCAAGAGGTGCGGGGCTACTATGGCTACACCTTC.